Below, one T cell receptor beta chain is given with its context. As to time point: baseline, week 1 (first vaccination visit). Treatment given: pre-vaccination baseline after standard-of-care therapy. This sample is drawn from a study of a mutant IDH1 vaccine in newly diagnosed glioma. Profiling relied on immunoSEQ multiplex PCR, and the TCRdb table lists in-frame clones only, not all of them. The sample consists of about 33,000 clones, less than 90% of them appearing once. The clonotype originates from a middle-aged woman with glioma. Material: PBMCs, obtained from a glioma patient treated with radiotherapy, temozolomide or both.

The CDR3 sequence is CASSSQGALNTEAFF. Here the CDR3 DNA reads TGTGCCAGTAGTTCACAGGGGGCCTTGAACACTGAAGCTTTCTTT. V usage is TRBV19 and J usage is TRBJ1-1, with TRBD1 matching 9 bases. Germline loops: CDR1 LNHDA, CDR2 SQIVND (reference sequence). Trimming took 5 bases from V and 0 from J; bases not matched to a gene: 4. The CDR3 loop spans 15 amino acids.